The present entry profiles one TCR beta chain with its context. Its antigen remains unidentified. The data were taken from a study of identical twins. The CDR3 has 15 residues. V shed 0 bases and J shed 5 bases, with 13 bases lying between them. From germline, CDR1 is LGHNA and CDR2 YSLEER. MiXCR, applied by TCRdb to the 5' RACE reads, yields one record per CDR3 protein. The data contain about 200,000 distinct CDR3 sequences, about 11% of them seen just once; the ten biggest clones take up 9% to 10%. The study's findings and limits: Cord blood beta clonotypes that were abundant carried fewer insertions, and memory repertoires showed no such trend.

Sequencing was carried out using memory T cells sorted from blood. This receptor was taken from a man over 45 in good health. The chain is built from TRBV4-3 and TRBJ2-5, with D maybe TRBD2 (5 bases). CDR3 sequence reads: CASSQDPRSGETQYF. DNA of the CDR3: TGCGCCAGCAGCCAAGATCCCCGGTCGGGGGAGACCCAGTACTTC.